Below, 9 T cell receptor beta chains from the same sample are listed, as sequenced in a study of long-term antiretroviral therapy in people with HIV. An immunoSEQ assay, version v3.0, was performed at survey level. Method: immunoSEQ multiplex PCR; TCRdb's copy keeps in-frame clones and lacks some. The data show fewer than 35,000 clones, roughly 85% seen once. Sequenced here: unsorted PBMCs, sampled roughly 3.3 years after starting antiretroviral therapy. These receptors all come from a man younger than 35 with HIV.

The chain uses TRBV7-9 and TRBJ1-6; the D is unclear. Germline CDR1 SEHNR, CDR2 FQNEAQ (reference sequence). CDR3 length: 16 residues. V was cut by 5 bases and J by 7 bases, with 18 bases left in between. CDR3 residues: CASSRASGRGNSPLHF. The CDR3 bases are TGTGCCAGCAGCCGGGCGTCCGGACGAGGCAATTCACCCCTCCACTTT.

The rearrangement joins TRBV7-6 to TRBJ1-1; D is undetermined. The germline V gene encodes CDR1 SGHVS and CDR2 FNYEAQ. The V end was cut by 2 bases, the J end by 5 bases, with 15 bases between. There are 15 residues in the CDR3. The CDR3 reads CASSLSEEGVTEAFF. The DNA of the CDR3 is TGTGCCAGCAGCTTAAGCGAGGAAGGTGTAACTGAAGCTTTCTTT. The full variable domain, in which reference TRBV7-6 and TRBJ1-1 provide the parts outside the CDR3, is GAGVSQSPRYKVTKRGQDVALRCDPISGHVSLYWYRQALGQGPEFLTYFNYEAQQDKSGLPNDRFSAERPEGSISTLTIQRTEQRDSAMYRCASSLSEEGVTEAFFGQGTRLTVV.

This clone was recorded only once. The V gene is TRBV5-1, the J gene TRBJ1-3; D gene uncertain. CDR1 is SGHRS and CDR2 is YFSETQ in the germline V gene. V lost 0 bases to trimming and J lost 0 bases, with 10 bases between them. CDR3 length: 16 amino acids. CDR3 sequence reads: CASSLALGPSGNTIYF. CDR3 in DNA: TGCGCCAGCAGCTTGGCCTTAGGACCCTCTGGAAACACCATATATTTT.

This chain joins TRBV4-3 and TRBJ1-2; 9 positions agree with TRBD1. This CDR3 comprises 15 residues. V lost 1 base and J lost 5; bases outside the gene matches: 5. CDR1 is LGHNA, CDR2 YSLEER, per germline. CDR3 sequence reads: CASSQGPGQGYGYTF. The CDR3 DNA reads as TGCGCCAGCAGCCAAGGACCGGGACAGGGTTATGGCTACACCTTC.

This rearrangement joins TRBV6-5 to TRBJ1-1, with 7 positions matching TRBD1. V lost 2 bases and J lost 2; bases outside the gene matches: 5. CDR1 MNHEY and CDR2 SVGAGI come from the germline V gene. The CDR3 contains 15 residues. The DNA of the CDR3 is TGTGCCAGCAGTTACGAGTCAGGGGGAAACACTGAAGCTTTCTTT. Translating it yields CASSYESGGNTEAFF.

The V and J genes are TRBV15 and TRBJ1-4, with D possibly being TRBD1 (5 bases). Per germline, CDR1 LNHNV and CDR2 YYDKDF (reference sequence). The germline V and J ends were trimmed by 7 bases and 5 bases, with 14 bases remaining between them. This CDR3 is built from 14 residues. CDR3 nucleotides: TGTGCCACCACCTCCAGGGCTAACAATGAAAAACTGTTTTTT. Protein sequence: CATTSRANNEKLFF.

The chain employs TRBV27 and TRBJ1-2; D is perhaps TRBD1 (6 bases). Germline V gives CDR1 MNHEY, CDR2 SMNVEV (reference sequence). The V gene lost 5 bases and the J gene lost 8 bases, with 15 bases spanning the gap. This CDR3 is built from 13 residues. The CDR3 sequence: CASSLPGQRGYTF. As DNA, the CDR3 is TGTGCCAGCAGTCTACCGGGACAAAGAGGCTACACCTTC.

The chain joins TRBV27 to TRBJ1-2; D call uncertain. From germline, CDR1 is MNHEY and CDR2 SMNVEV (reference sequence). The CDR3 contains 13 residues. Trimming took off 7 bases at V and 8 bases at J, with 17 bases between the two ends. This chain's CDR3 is CASTKKRGLGYTF. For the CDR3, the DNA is TGTGCCAGCACGAAAAAGAGAGGATTAGGCTACACCTTC.

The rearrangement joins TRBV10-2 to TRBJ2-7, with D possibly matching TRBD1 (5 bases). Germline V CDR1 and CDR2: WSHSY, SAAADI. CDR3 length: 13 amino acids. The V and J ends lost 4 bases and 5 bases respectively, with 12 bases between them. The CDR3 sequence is CASSGGRLDEQYF. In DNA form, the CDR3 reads TGCGCCAGCAGTGGGGGCAGGCTGGACGAGCAGTACTTC.